This TCR beta chain emerged from a study of T cell repertoires in cytomegalovirus infection (dated by TCRdb to about 2019). For the wider study: The peptide stimulations were aimed at well-studied HLA-B-restricted epitopes as well as recently identified HLA-C-restricted CMV epitopes, whose presentation resists viral immunomodulation. The HLA type of each donor mattered for the analysis, because public TCR beta signatures pointed to carriage of CMV infection along with the matching HLA type.

Reading the germline V gene (reference sequence) gives CDR1 GTSNPN and CDR2 SVGIG. V drops 0 bases and J drops 6 bases, leaving 10 bases in between. Counted from cysteine to phenylalanine, this CDR3 has 13 amino acids. The only DNA kept is the CDR3, 39 bases in frame from the first base. The sample's treatment or condition, from its label and the paper: in vitro stimulation with specific CMV peptide epitopes to enrich CMV-specific T cells. Sequencing was performed on an Illumina HiSeq 1500. In-frame beta chains were kept once TCRdb had trimmed the public reads at Q25 with fastp and called clones with MiXCR. Under each unique CDR3 protein, matching rows form one entry showing the most common genes and DNA. This sample comprises roughly 280,000 distinct CDR3 sequences, 22% of them detected only once. Roughly 19% of the sample is in the top ten clones. A note on this clonotype: Its recognized antigen is unknown. Per-nucleotide qualities are absent, and no much larger clonotype sits a single base away.

The paper as a whole reports these results and caveats: Carriers of CMV infection plus the relevant HLA type were discriminated by the cumulative frequency of public TCR beta family members in the study cohort and in an independent roughly 350-donor cohort. In the ex vivo response, HLA-C-restricted CMV-specific TCR beta clonotypes were dominant, and in two of eight donors the single most frequent clonotype came from this HLA-C-restricted group.

This clonotype originated in a human donor in good health (CMV status not recorded). Some clones in this sample may be carry-over from other donors' samples. The sequencing used cultured PBMCs, collected from culture after CMV antigen stimulation. The sequence links TRBV30 to TRBJ2-3; the best D guess is TRBD2, with 6 bases matching. The CDR3 reads as follows: CAWSVRRADTQYF. The DNA sequence is TGTGCCTGGAGTGTACGGAGGGCGGATACGCAGTATTTT.